This T cell receptor (beta chain) was documented in a study of early T cells in non-severe SARS-CoV-2 infection (dated by TCRdb to the early 2020s). Regarding the research as a whole: Bulk RNA from unsorted whole blood was used for TCR sequencing, so alpha and beta chains could not be paired.

Preparation of the library involved 5' RACE. The sample was run on a NextSeq 500. To correct for sequencing error and PCR bias, the TCR library protocol tagged individual cDNA molecules with unique molecular identifiers. Both TCR alpha and beta chains were sequenced, and tight co-correlation was observed between alpha and beta sequence abundances in each sample. The source study handled its data this way. Decombinator V4 was used to annotate TCR sequences for V gene, J gene and CDR3. Expanded TCRs were defined as changing significantly between any two time points under a Poisson model with p below 0.0001. Abundances of TCRs were expressed as counts per million after normalisation to the total number of TCRs sequenced in each sample. MAIT TCRs were defined by TRAV1-2 paired with TRAJ12, TRAJ20 or TRAJ33, and iNKT TCRs by TRAV10 paired with TRAJ18. VDJdb, accessed on 1 November 2021, was searched for TCRs annotated for CMV, EBV and SARS-CoV-2, and TCRs annotated for more than one antigen were excluded. The public reads were reprocessed in TCRdb via fastp at Q25 and MiXCR, keeping in-frame beta chains. Every CDR3 protein is listed once, alongside the most common genes and DNA of its rows. For this entry, the V and J calls and clone size follow TCRdb and not the study's own pipeline. For this sample the table gives tens of thousands of distinct CDR3 sequences, of which 10% to 15% were detected only once. 2.5% to 3% of the sample goes to the ten largest clones.

This clonotype showed up many times. Its antigen is unknown. The input lacks base qualities; no much larger clone sits a single base away. This was a case-control study nested in a cohort of healthcare workers in London, UK, who had nasopharyngeal swab PCR tests and blood samples taken every week. Healthcare workers were enrolled in the week of the UK lockdown, from 23 to 31 March 2020, and were followed every week for up to roughly 15 weeks. Results and caveats for the whole study, not just this receptor: Matching against VDJdb was skewed toward anti-spike CD8 responses, likely underestimated virus-specific expansions, and missed private and CD4 specificities.

V loses 0 bases at its end and J loses 7 bases; junction bases beyond the gene matches: 9. From a lookup of the germline V gene (reference sequence), CDR1 and CDR2 are DFQATT and SNEGSKA. Spanning cysteine to phenylalanine, the CDR3 consists of 16 amino acids. CDR3 DNA is the only sequence kept; it has 48 bases, read in frame from the first base. The sample was whole blood, taken at baseline. The receptor's source is an adult who was a healthcare worker with PCR-confirmed SARS-CoV-2 infection or an uninfected control (not recorded which). The rearrangement combines TRBV20-1 with TRBJ2-1; 10 nucleotides in the junction match TRBD1. Read as DNA, the sequence is TGCAGTGCTAGAGAGGCCGACAGGGGGCTGAAGAATGAGCAGTTCTTC. This yields the protein CSAREADRGLKNEQFF.